This T cell receptor beta chain was captured by sequencing in a study of response to subunit inactivated influenza vaccine (dated by TCRdb to about 2018). General notes on the study: Deep quantitative profiling of the T cell receptor repertoire was used in the study to follow responses to a trivalent subunit inactivated influenza vaccine.

The paper's findings and limits, for the study overall: It was suggested by the authors that each seasonal influenza vaccination may recruit only a limited number of new T cells.

This clonotype was counted a few times. Its antigen is not yet known. Base qualities are not at hand, and no much larger clone is one base apart. The library was produced with RT-PCR. The listed sequencing device is Illumina HiSeq 2500. The public reads were run again by TCRdb, first through fastp at Q25 and then through MiXCR, and only productive beta chains were kept. Rows are combined by CDR3 protein, so each entry shows the most common genes and DNA. The sample data list 600,000 to 700,000 distinct CDR3 sequences, and about 15% of these were observed just once. The ten top clones hold 7.6% of the sample. The receptor was isolated from a man aged 45-65 years who received an inactivated influenza vaccine. Donor details come from another sample of the same person, matched by shared clones. The starting material was PBMCs from blood, obtained around two weeks before vaccination.

The nucleotides read TGTGCCAGCACCCCCGCGGCGAGTGATACGCAGTATTTT. Translated, it reads CASTPAASDTQYF. The rearrangement joined TRBV6-2 or TRBV6-3 to TRBJ2-3, with the D gene not clear enough to name. Including the terminal cysteine and phenylalanine, the CDR3 comprises 13 residues. The DNA shown is the 39-base CDR3, in frame from base 1. V and J are truncated by 7 bases and 6 bases respectively, leaving an intervening sequence of 14 bases. Reading the germline V gene gives CDR1 MNHEY and CDR2 SVGEGT.